This TCR beta chain was sequenced during a study of T cell changes during pregnancy in multiple sclerosis. Germline V gene lookup returns CDR1 SNHLY and CDR2 FYNNEI. The CDR3 is 12 residues long. Method: immunoSEQ multiplex PCR; TCRdb's copy keeps in-frame clones and lacks some. In the table there are about 47,000 clones, approximately 92% of which are singletons. As for this clone: At one end, the junction sequence differs from germline, possibly due to a read error.

The TCR originated in a female donor with multiple sclerosis, enrolled in a pregnancy study. The sequencing used CD8+ T cells from peripheral blood mononuclear cells, collected in the second trimester of pregnancy. V gene TRBV2 combines with J gene TRBJ1-2; D remains unclear. The CDR3 DNA is TGTGCCAGCAGCGAAGACGCAGAAGGCTACACCTTC. This sequence encodes CASSEDAEGYTF.